These 17 T cell receptor beta chains originate from one sample sequenced in a study of PD-1 blockade in classical Hodgkin lymphoma. This table comes from immunoSEQ multiplex PCR, and its TCRdb copy is limited to in-frame clones, with some not included. Among 20,000 to 25,000 clones listed, about 90% were seen once. Time point defined: newly diagnosed, previously untreated cHL patient sample. Investigators isolated CD4+ T cells from thawed PBMCs through magnetic negative selection. The sequenced material came from CD4+ T cells from blood. These receptors all stem from a human donor with classical Hodgkin lymphoma.

V gene TRBV6-1 combines with J gene TRBJ2-4, with D tentatively TRBD1 (6 bases). Trimming left V 6 bases short and J 0 bases short, with 15 bases between. Germline V gives CDR1 MNHNS, CDR2 SASEGT. The CDR3 length is 16 residues. The CDR3 reads CASSEQGFLAKNIQYF. CDR3 coding DNA: TGTGCCAGCAGCGAACAGGGCTTCCTAGCCAAAAACATTCAGTACTTC.

This sequence joins TRBV10-3 and TRBJ1-5; possibly TRBD1 for D (5 bases). Deletions cut 4 bases from V and 2 bases from J, with 12 bases between. The germline V gene has CDR1 ENHRY and CDR2 SYGVKD. The CDR3 length is 15 residues. This CDR3 is CAISVGVGGNQPQHF. CDR3 DNA: TGTGCCATCAGTGTTGGGGTAGGGGGCAATCAGCCCCAGCATTTT.

The genes are TRBV5-1 and TRBJ1-1, with D uncertain. V shed 0 bases and J shed 1 base, with 4 bases lying between them. Germline V gene lookup returns CDR1 SGHRS and CDR2 YFSETQ. There are 13 residues in the CDR3. The CDR3 sequence is CASSLEWNTEAFF. The CDR3 nucleotides read TGCGCCAGCAGCTTGGAGTGGAACACTGAAGCTTTCTTT.

The sample holds one count of this clone. This chain uses TRBV6-5 with TRBJ1-3, with D maybe TRBD1 (5 bases). The germline gives CDR1 MNHEY, CDR2 SVGAGI. With 8 bases removed from V and 0 bases from J, the gap between germline ends came to 11 bases. The CDR3 spans 14 residues. CDR3 in amino acids: CASRQGVSGNTIYF. In DNA, the CDR3 is TGTGCCAGCCGGCAGGGCGTCTCTGGAAACACCATATATTTT.

This chain joins TRBV5-4 and TRBJ1-2, with TRBD1 matching 9 bases. Trimming cost V 5 bases and J 6 bases; bases outside gene matches: 11. Germline assignment: CDR1 SGHNT and CDR2 YYREEE (reference sequence). The CDR3 is 15 residues long. CDR3 DNA sequence: TGTGCCAGCAGTAAAACCGGGACAGGGAGCGATGGCTACACCTTC. Translation: CASSKTGTGSDGYTF.

The V and J genes are TRBV7-2 and TRBJ2-7; D may be TRBD2 (6 bases). Between the trimmed V and J ends, which lost 3 bases and 6 bases, there was a span of 18 bases. Germline V CDR1 and CDR2: SGHTA, FQGNSA. CDR3 length: 15 residues. The CDR3 loop is CASSFGGTIPLEQYF. CDR3 nucleotides: TGTGCCAGCAGCTTCGGGGGAACCATCCCCCTCGAGCAGTACTTC.

The gene calls are TRBV7-2 and TRBJ2-3; tentatively, D is TRBD1 (6 bases). Deletions cut 3 bases from V and 0 bases from J, with 10 bases between. CDR1 and CDR2 from the germline V gene are SGHTA and FQGNSA. The CDR3 is 15 amino acids. The CDR3 here is CASSFGGMSTDTQYF. The CDR3 nucleotides are TGTGCCAGCAGCTTTGGGGGCATGAGCACAGATACGCAGTATTTT.

The rearrangement links TRBV5-5 to TRBJ1-5, with unresolved D. The germline gives CDR1 SGHKS, CDR2 YYEKEE (reference sequence). The length of the CDR3 is 18 residues. Trimming removed 0 bases at V and 1 base at J, with 17 bases between. DNA of the CDR3: TGTGCCAGCAGCTTGGGGTCGTTGGCATGGATGAGCAATCAGCCCCAGCATTTT. Translated: CASSLGSLAWMSNQPQHF.

The chain couples TRBV27 to TRBJ2-7; D is possibly TRBD1 (5 bases). There are 14 residues in the CDR3. The germline V gene has CDR1 MNHEY and CDR2 SMNVEV (reference sequence). The ends were cut back, 3 bases at V and 6 bases at J, with 15 bases in the middle. The CDR3 DNA reads as TGTGCCAGCAGTTTCGGTGGGGCGACCTCCGAGCAGTACTTC. Amino acids: CASSFGGATSEQYF.

This chain joins TRBV5-1 and TRBJ2-7; the D gene is possibly TRBD1 (6 bases). This CDR3 is 13 amino acids long. CDR1 and CDR2 from the germline V gene are SGHRS and YFSETQ. Trimming removed 1 base at V and 9 bases at J, with 14 bases between. For the CDR3, the DNA is TGCGCCAGCAGCTTGACAGGGCTCCAAGGGCAGTACTTC. Protein product: CASSLTGLQGQYF.

Notes on this clone: At one end the junction does not follow the germline gene, possibly because of a read error. The V gene is TRBV11-3, the J gene TRBJ2-7; D is possibly TRBD1 (6 bases). The CDR3 is 14 amino acids. Germline V gene data show CDR1 as SGHNT and CDR2 as YENEEA. CDR3: CASILLPGAYEQYF. The CDR3 bases are TGTGCCAGCATCTTACTCCCAGGGGCCTACGAGCAGTACTTC.

The chain is built from TRBV28 and TRBJ2-7; possibly TRBD2 for D (6 bases). The CDR3 contains 14 residues. Germline-derived CDR1 and CDR2 are MDHEN and SYDVKM. The V end was cut by 7 bases, the J end by 3 bases, with 16 bases between. The CDR3 nucleotides are TGTGCCAGCACCCTGGGGGGTCCTTTCTACGAGCAGTACTTC. It is translated as CASTLGGPFYEQYF.

V and J are TRBV29-1 and TRBJ2-3, with D perhaps matching TRBD1 (6 bases). Germline CDR1 is SQVTM and CDR2 is ANQGSEA. There are 13 residues in the CDR3. Trimming cost V 7 bases and J 5 bases, with 16 bases left between them. The CDR3 is CSAQRGGVDTQYF. The CDR3 DNA reads TGCAGCGCCCAGCGTGGGGGCGTAGATACGCAGTATTTT.

This sequence joins TRBV29-1 and TRBJ2-7; TRBD1 matches at 9 bases. V lost 4 bases, J lost 6 bases, and 10 bases stayed unmatched. This CDR3 is built from 14 residues. CDR1 is SQVTM, CDR2 ANQGSEA, per germline. The CDR3 reads CSVGGTGLVSEQYF. In DNA, the CDR3 is TGCAGCGTTGGGGGGACAGGGCTGGTCTCCGAGCAGTACTTC.

This clone has just one count. The rearrangement uses TRBV6-5 and TRBJ2-3; 7 bases are shared with TRBD2. Germline CDR1 reads MNHEY; CDR2 reads SVGAGI. This CDR3 has 16 residues. With 0 bases clipped from V and 2 bases from J, the junction kept 5 bases outside the gene matches. CDR3 protein: CASSYSSGGPTDTQYF. The CDR3 nucleotides read TGTGCCAGCAGTTACTCGTCGGGGGGTCCCACAGATACGCAGTATTTT.

This clone was observed once. The chain uses TRBV2 and TRBJ2-5, with no clear D. The V and J ends lost 7 bases and 5 bases respectively, with 5 bases between them. Germline lookup yields CDR1 SNHLY and CDR2 FYNNEI. The CDR3 sequence is 10 residues long. The CDR3 nucleotides are TGTGCCAGCAAAAGTGAGACCCAGTACTTC. Protein product: CASKSETQYF.

This chain connects TRBV19 to TRBJ1-3; a weak D match, TRBD1 (5 bases). The CDR3 has 14 residues. CDR1 LNHDA and CDR2 SQIVND come from the germline V gene (reference sequence). V dropped 5 bases and J dropped 3 bases, with 11 bases sitting between them. The CDR3 sequence: CASSPQDIGNTIYF. For the CDR3, the DNA is TGTGCCAGTAGTCCTCAGGACATTGGAAACACCATATATTTT.